This T cell receptor beta chain was captured by sequencing in a study of OX40 agonist ivuxolimab in advanced cancers. Study results and caveats: Compared with others, partial responders at 0.1-3.0 mg/kg displayed clonal expansion among the lowest. The study observed clonal expansion of CD4+ and CD8+ blood T cells by week 6 at 0.1 to 3.0 mg/kg.

About this clone itself: Antigen: not known.

Sequencing was performed with immunoSEQ multiplex PCR; in TCRdb, only in-frame clones are kept and a portion is missing. The sample holds about 78,000 clones, about four fifths seen once. Blood was sampled at baseline, cycle 4 day 1, and cycle 7 day 1. Trimming shortened V by 3 bases and J by 3 bases, and 16 bases separated the two germline ends. The V gene's germline CDR1 is SGDLS and CDR2 YYNGEE. The CDR3 sequence is 16 residues long. The sequenced sample was CD4+ or CD8+ T cells sorted from blood, obtained in a trial of the OX40 agonist ivuxolimab. This clonotype was obtained from an adult with an advanced solid tumor such as melanoma, head and neck, liver or kidney cancer. The genes are TRBV9 and TRBJ2-1; a possible D gene is TRBD1 (5 bases). DNA for the CDR3: TGTGCCAGCAGCGGCCCTGACAGCTCGATCTACAATGAGCAGTTCTTC. Translating gives CASSGPDSSIYNEQFF.